The rows below give T cell receptor beta chains drawn from one sample of a study of blood T cell repertoires in COVID-19. Method: immunoSEQ multiplex PCR; TCRdb's copy keeps in-frame clones and lacks some. The sample includes approximately 44,000 clones, about four fifths of them seen just once. Sequencing input: peripheral blood. The receptor source for this set is a human donor in a cohort sampled during active COVID-19. The CDR3 runs from the conserved cysteine through the conserved F or W. A D gene is named only where the DNA matches it firmly. Clone size appears in some rows only: once, few, many, or a class for an expanded clone.

V gene	clone size	J gene	D gene	CDR3 protein	CDR3 DNA
TRBV4-2	NA	TRBJ2-3	NA	CASSQGALATSTDTQYF	TGTGCCAGCAGTCAAGGGGCCCTAGCTACTAGCACAGATACGCAGTATTTT
TRBV6-6	NA	TRBJ1-6	NA	CASSYGGGGSPLHF	TGTGCCAGCAGTTACGGCGGGGGCGGATCACCCCTCCACTTT
TRBV7-9	NA	TRBJ2-7	NA	CASSLNGGSEQYF	TGTGCCAGCAGCTTGAACGGGGGATCCGAGCAGTACTTC
TRBV11-2	NA	TRBJ2-7	NA	CASSRTARSYEQYF	TGTGCCAGCAGCCGGACAGCCAGATCCTACGAGCAGTACTTC
TRBV7-9	NA	TRBJ1-1	NA	CASSLDGVNTEAFF	TGTGCCAGCAGCTTAGACGGGGTTAACACTGAAGCTTTCTTT
TRBV25-1	NA	TRBJ2-1	TRBD2	CATIGGTIYNEQFF	TGTGCCACTATCGGAGGGACTATCTACAATGAGCAGTTCTTC
TRBV5-5	once	TRBJ1-1	TRBD1	CASSLEGTGVGEAFF	TGTGCCAGCAGCTTGGAGGGGACAGGGGTGGGTGAAGCTTTCTTT
TRBV18	NA	TRBJ1-1	NA	CASSPFTLGGGTEAFF	TGTGCCAGCTCACCGTTCACACTGGGGGGTGGCACTGAAGCTTTCTTT
TRBV5-5	NA	TRBJ2-4	NA	CASSLTVWAKNIQYF	TGTGCCAGCAGCTTGACAGTTTGGGCCAAAAACATTCAGTACTTC
TRBV2	NA	TRBJ1-2	TRBD1	CARTGNQGGYTF	TGTGCCAGGACAGGGAATCAGGGTGGCTACACCTTC
TRBV9	NA	TRBJ2-1	TRBD1	CASSVEGQGRNEQFF	TGTGCCAGCAGCGTAGAGGGACAGGGTAGGAATGAGCAGTTCTTC
TRBV5-1	NA	TRBJ1-3	TRBD1	CASSIGQGSGNTIYF	TGCGCCAGCAGCATCGGACAGGGGTCTGGAAACACCATATATTTT
TRBV13	NA	TRBJ2-3	TRBD1	CASSHRGRRTDTQYF	TGTGCCAGCAGCCACAGGGGGCGTCGGACAGATACGCAGTATTTT
TRBV21-1	few	TRBJ1-6	NA	CASSNSPLHF	TGTGCCTCCAGTAATTCACCCCTCCACTTT
TRBV5-5	NA	TRBJ2-7	NA	CASSPTLSAGQTYEQYF	TGTGCCAGCAGCCCTACCCTCTCGGCGGGGCAAACCTACGAGCAGTACTTC
TRBV7-9	NA	TRBJ1-4	TRBD1	CASRKLLNRQGVNEKLFF	TGTGCCAGCAGGAAATTACTCAACCGACAGGGCGTTAACGAAAAACTGTTTTTT
TRBV27	few	TRBJ2-7	NA	CASSLSQGPYEQYF	TGTGCCAGCAGTTTATCACAGGGACCCTACGAGCAGTACTTC
TRBV9	NA	TRBJ1-5	NA	CASSVGSTPGEPQHF	TGTGCCAGCAGCGTAGGCAGTACACCCGGGGAGCCCCAGCATTTT
TRBV7-8	once	TRBJ2-3	NA	CASVTGLLMADTQYF	TGTGCCAGCGTGACAGGACTCCTTATGGCCGATACGCAGTATTTT
TRBV19	NA	TRBJ1-2	TRBD1	CASSIDSTGVKYGYTF	TGTGCCAGTAGTATAGATTCGACAGGGGTGAAGTATGGCTACACCTTC
TRBV2	NA	TRBJ1-2	NA	CASSETTLVGGPNGYTF	TGTGCCAGCAGTGAAACTACCCTCGTGGGAGGGCCAAATGGCTACACCTTC
TRBV5-1	NA	TRBJ2-1	NA	CASSPGLWNEQFF	TGCGCCAGCAGCCCGGGACTTTGGAATGAGCAGTTCTTC
TRBV30	once	TRBJ2-7	NA	CAWSRGGSSSYEQYF	TGTGCCTGGAGTAGGGGAGGTAGCAGCTCCTACGAGCAGTACTTC
TRBV25-1	NA	TRBJ2-1	NA	CASRATGRVNEQFF	TGTGCCAGCAGGGCGACAGGAAGAGTTAATGAGCAGTTCTTC
TRBV12-3/TRBV12-4	NA	TRBJ2-2	NA	CASREGPPGELFF	TGTGCCAGCAGGGAGGGGCCCCCCGGGGAGCTGTTTTTT